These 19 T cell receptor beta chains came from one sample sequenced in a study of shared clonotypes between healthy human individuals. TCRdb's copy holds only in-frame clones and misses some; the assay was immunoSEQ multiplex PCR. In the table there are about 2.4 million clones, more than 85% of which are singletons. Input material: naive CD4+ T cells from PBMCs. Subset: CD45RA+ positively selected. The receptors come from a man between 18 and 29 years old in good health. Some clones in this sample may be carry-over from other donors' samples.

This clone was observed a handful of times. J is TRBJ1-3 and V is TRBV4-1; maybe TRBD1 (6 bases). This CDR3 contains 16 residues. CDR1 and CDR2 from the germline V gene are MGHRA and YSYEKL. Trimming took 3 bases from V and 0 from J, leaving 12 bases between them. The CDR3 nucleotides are TGCGCCAGCAGCCACCCGACAGGCGTCTCTGGAAACACCATATATTTT. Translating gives CASSHPTGVSGNTIYF.

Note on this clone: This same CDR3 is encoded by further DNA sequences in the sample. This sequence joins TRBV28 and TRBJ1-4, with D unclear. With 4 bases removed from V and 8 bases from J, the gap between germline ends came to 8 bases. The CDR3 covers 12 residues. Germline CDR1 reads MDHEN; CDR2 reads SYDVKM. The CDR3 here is CASSSRGEKLFF. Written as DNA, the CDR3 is TGTGCCAGCAGTTCCCGAGGGGAAAAACTGTTTTTT.

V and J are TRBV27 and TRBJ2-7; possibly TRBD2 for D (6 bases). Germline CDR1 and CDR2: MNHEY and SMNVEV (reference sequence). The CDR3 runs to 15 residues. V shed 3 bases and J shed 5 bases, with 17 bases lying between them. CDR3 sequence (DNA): TGTGCCAGCAGTTTCTCCGGCGGGACCCAGAACGAGCAGTACTTC. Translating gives CASSFSGGTQNEQYF.

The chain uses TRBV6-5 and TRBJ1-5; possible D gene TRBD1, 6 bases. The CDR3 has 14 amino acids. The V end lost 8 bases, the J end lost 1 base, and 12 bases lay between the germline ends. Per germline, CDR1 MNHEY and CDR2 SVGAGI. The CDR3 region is CASGNRDSNQPQHF. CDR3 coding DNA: TGTGCCAGCGGGAACAGGGACAGCAATCAGCCCCAGCATTTT.

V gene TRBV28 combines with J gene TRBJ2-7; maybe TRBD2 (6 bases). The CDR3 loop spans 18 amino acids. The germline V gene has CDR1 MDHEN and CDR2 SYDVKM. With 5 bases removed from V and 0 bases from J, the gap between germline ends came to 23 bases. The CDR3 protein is CASSRSPGRPEGSYEQYF. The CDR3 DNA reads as TGTGCCAGCAGTCGATCCCCCGGGAGACCAGAGGGCTCCTACGAGCAGTACTTC.

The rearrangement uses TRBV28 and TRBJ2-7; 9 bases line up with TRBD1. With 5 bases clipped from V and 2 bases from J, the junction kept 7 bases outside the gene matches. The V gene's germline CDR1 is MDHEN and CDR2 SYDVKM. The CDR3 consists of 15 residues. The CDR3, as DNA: TGTGCCAGCAGTCCGGGACAGGGAAATACCTACGAGCAGTACTTC. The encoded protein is CASSPGQGNTYEQYF. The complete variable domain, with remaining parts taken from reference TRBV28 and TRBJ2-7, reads DVKVTQSSRYLVKRTGEKVFLECVQDMDHENMFWYRQDPGLGLRLIYFSYDVKMKEKGDIPEGYSVSREKKERFSLILESASTNQTSMYLCASSPGQGNTYEQYFGPGTRLTVT.

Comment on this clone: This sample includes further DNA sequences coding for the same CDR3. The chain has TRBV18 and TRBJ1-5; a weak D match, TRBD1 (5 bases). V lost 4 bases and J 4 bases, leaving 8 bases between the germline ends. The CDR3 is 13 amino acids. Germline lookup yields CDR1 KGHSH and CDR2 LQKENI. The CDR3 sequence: CASSRDGNQPQHF. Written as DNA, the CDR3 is TGTGCCAGCTCACGGGACGGTAATCAGCCCCAGCATTTT.

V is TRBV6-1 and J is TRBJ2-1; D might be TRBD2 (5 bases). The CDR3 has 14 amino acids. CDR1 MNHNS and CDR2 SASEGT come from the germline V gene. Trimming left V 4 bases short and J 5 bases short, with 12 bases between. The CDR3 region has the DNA TGTGCCAGCAGTGGACTATCGGTCCACAATGAGCAGTTCTTC. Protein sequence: CASSGLSVHNEQFF.

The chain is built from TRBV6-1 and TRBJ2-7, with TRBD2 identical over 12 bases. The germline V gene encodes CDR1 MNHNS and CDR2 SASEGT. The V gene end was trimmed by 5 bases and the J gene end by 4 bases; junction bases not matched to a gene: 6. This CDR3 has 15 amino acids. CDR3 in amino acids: CASSRELAGGYEQYF. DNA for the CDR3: TGTGCCAGCAGTAGAGAACTAGCGGGAGGTTACGAGCAGTACTTC.

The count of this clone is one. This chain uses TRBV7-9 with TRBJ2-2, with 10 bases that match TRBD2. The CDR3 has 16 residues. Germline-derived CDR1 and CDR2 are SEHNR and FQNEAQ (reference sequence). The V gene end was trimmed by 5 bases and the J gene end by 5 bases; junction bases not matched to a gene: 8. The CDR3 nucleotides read TGTGCCAGCAGCCCACCTAGCGGGAGCTGGACCGGGGAGCTGTTTTTT. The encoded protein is CASSPPSGSWTGELFF.

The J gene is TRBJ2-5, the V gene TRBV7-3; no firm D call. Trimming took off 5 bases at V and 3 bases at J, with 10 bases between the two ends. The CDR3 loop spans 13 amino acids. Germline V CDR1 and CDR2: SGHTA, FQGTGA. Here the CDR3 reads CASSTQVEETQYF. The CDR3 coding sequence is TGTGCCAGCAGCACCCAGGTGGAAGAGACCCAGTACTTC.

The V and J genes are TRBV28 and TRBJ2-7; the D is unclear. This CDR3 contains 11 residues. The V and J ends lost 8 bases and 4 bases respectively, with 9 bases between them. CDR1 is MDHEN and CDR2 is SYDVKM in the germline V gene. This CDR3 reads CASAVSYEQYF. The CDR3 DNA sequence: TGTGCCAGCGCAGTATCATACGAGCAGTACTTC.

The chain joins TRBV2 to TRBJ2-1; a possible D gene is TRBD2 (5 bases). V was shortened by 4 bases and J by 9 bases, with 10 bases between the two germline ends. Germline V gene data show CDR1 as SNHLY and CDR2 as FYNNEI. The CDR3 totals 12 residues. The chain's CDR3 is CASSVEVGEQFF. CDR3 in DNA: TGTGCCAGCAGTGTGGAGGTCGGTGAGCAGTTCTTC.

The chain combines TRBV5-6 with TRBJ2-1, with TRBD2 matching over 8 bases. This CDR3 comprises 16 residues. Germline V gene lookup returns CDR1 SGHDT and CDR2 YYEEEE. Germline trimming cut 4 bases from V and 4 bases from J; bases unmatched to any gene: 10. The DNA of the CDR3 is TGTGCCAGCAGCCGCGAGTGGCGGGAGGCTTACAATGAGCAGTTCTTC. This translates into CASSREWREAYNEQFF.

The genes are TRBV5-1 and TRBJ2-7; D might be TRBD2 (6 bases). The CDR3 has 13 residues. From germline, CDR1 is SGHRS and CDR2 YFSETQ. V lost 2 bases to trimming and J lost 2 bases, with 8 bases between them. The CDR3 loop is CASSFGEAYEQYF. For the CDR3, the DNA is TGCGCCAGCAGCTTCGGGGAGGCCTACGAGCAGTACTTC.

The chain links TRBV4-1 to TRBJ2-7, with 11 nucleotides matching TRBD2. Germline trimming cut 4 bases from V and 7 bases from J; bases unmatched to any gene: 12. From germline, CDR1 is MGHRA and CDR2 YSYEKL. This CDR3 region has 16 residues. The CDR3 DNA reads TGCGCCAGCAGCCTACTAGCGGGAGTAGCGGCGGAAGAGCAGTACTTC. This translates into CASSLLAGVAAEEQYF.

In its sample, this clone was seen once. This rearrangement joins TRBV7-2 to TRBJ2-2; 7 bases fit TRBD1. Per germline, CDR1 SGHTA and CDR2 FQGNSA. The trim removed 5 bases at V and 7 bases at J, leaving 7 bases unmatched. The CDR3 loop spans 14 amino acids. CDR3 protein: CASSPDRAVGELFF. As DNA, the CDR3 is TGTGCCAGCAGCCCTGACAGGGCGGTCGGGGAGCTGTTTTTT.

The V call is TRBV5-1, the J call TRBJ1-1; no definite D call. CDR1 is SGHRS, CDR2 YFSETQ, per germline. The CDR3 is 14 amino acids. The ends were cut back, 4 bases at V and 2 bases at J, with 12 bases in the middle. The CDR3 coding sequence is TGCGCCAGCAGCCAAACAGAACCAAACACTGAAGCTTTCTTT. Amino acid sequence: CASSQTEPNTEAFF.

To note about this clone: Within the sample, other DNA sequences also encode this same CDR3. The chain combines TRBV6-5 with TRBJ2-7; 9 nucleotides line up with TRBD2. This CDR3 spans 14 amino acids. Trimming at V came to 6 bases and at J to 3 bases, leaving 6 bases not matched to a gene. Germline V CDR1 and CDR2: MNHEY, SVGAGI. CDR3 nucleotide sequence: TGTGCCAGCAGACCCGGGACTAGCAGCTACGAGCAGTACTTC. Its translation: CASRPGTSSYEQYF.